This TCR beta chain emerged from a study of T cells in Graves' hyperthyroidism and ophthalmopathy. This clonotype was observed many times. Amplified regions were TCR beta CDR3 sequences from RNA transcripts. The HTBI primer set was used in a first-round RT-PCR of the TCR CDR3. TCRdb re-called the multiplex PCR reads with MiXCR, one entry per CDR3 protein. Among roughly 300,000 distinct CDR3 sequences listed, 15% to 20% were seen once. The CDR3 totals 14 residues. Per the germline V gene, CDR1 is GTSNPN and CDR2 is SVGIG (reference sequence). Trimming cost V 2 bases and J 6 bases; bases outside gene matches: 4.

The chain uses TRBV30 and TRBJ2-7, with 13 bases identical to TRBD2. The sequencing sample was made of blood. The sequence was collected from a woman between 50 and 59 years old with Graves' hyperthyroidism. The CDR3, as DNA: TGTGCCTGGAGTACTGGGACTAGCGGGACCGAGCAGTACTTC. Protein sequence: CAWSTGTSGTEQYF.